Below are 17 T cell receptor beta chains sequenced from a single sample in a study of circulating CD8 cells and anti-PD-1 response in melanoma. From live CD3+CD8+TCRalphabeta+ cells, four PD-1 and/or TIGIT subsets were sorted. TCR libraries were prepared from approximately 15 ng of total RNA with the QIAseq Immune Repertoire TCR panel. TCRdb processed the reads anew with MiXCR; each CDR3 protein has one entry. The sample shows approximately 800 distinct CDR3 sequences, about 9.9% of them seen only once. This sample comprised CD8+ T cells from PBMCs, obtained at baseline or after one month of anti-PD-1 therapy (not recorded which). The receptor set was obtained from a human donor with melanoma.

This clonotype rates as medium-sized. The rearrangement joins TRBV27 to TRBJ2-7; D is possibly TRBD1 (6 bases). The ends were cut back, 5 bases at V and 2 bases at J, with 13 bases in the middle. The CDR3 totals 14 residues. The germline CDR1 and CDR2 sequences are MNHEY and SMNVEV (reference sequence). CDR3 in DNA: TGTGCCAGCAGTGTACAAGGGGGTCCCTACGAGCAGTACTTC. Protein sequence: CASSVQGGPYEQYF.

With regard to this clonotype: Since a much larger clone is just one base distant, this may be a read error. V and J are TRBV12-3 or TRBV12-4 and TRBJ2-6; D is unclear. The CDR3 runs 15 residues. The CDR3 nucleotides are TGTGGCAGCAGTTTATGGGGTTCCGGGGCCAACGTCCTGACTTTC. This translates into CGSSLWGSGANVLTF.

Relative to its sample, this clonotype is large (0.1 to 1%). This chain links TRBV7-3 with TRBJ2-5; D perhaps matches TRBD1 (6 bases). V shed 4 bases and J shed 4 bases, with 16 bases lying between them. The V gene's germline CDR1 is SGHTA and CDR2 FQGTGA. The CDR3 extends over 15 amino acids. The CDR3: CASSSTGTWGETQYF. The CDR3 DNA sequence: TGTGCCAGCAGCTCCACCGGGACATGGGGAGAGACCCAGTACTTC. The whole variable domain, remainder taken from reference TRBV7-3 and TRBJ2-5, is GAGVSQTPSNKVTEKGKYVELRCDPISGHTALYWYRQSLGQGPEFLIYFQGTGAADDSGLPNDRFFAVRPEGSVSTLKIQRTERGDSAVYLCASSSTGTWGETQYFGPGTRLLVL.

In its sample, this clonotype ranks as medium-sized. The V call is TRBV2, the J call TRBJ2-5; D not certain. Germline assignment: CDR1 SNHLY and CDR2 FYNNEI. The CDR3 spans 14 residues. V lost 8 bases, J lost 2 bases, and 15 bases lay in between. CDR3 sequence reads: CASSPRLRQETQYF. For the CDR3, the DNA is TGTGCCAGCTCTCCCCGACTCCGACAAGAGACCCAGTACTTC.

This clonotype is medium-sized (0.01 to 0.1%) within its sample. The genes are TRBV27 and TRBJ2-5; 8 nucleotides agree with TRBD1. Per the germline V gene, CDR1 is MNHEY and CDR2 is SMNVEV (reference sequence). The V and J ends lost 5 bases and 4 bases, in that order; junction bases with no gene match: 9. The CDR3 has 15 amino acids. CDR3 coding DNA: TGTGCCAGCAGTGCCCTCCAGGGGGCAGGAGAGACCCAGTACTTC. Protein sequence: CASSALQGAGETQYF.

Within the sample, this clonotype is medium-sized. This sequence joins TRBV2 and TRBJ2-7, with D unresolved. V was trimmed by 3 bases and J by 4 bases, leaving 4 bases between them. This CDR3 contains 11 residues. Germline loops: CDR1 SNHLY, CDR2 FYNNEI. DNA of the CDR3: TGTGCCAGCAGTGATGGATACGAGCAGTACTTC. Its protein product is CASSDGYEQYF.

This clonotype is judged medium-sized (0.01 to 0.1%). The chain's CDR3 is CASQDSQIPHNEQFF. The CDR3, as DNA: TGTGCCAGCCAGGACAGCCAAATTCCTCACAATGAGCAGTTCTTC. V usage is TRBV27 and J usage is TRBJ2-1; TRBD1 might be the D (6 bases). The CDR3 is made up of 15 amino acids. The V end was cut by 8 bases, the J end by 5 bases, with 19 bases between. Germline lookup yields CDR1 MNHEY and CDR2 SMNVEV (reference sequence).

This rearrangement joins TRBV2 to TRBJ2-5; TRBD2 matches 13 bases. Germline lookup yields CDR1 SNHLY and CDR2 FYNNEI. J lost 1 base, V lost 6 bases, and 5 bases had no gene match. The CDR3 is 16 residues long. As DNA, the CDR3 is TGTGCCAGCAGCCCGGGACTAGCGGGGACCCAAGAGACCCAGTACTTC. Protein product: CASSPGLAGTQETQYF. The variable domain in full, completed from reference TRBV2 and TRBJ2-5, reads EPEVTQTPSHQVTQMGQEVILRCVPISNHLYFYWYRQILGQKVEFLVSFYNNEISEKSEIFDDQFSVERPDGSNFTLKIRSTKLEDSAMYFCASSPGLAGTQETQYFGPGTRLLVL.

This clonotype is classed as large. The chain joins TRBV7-9 to TRBJ2-3, with unresolved D. This CDR3 has 14 amino acids. The germline CDR1 and CDR2 sequences are SEHNR and FQNEAQ (reference sequence). V was cut by 2 bases and J by 2 bases, with 8 bases left in between. The CDR3 nucleotides are TGTGCCAGCAGCTTAAGTCAGTCCACAGATACGCAGTATTTT. Translating gives CASSLSQSTDTQYF.

By sample share, this clonotype is medium-sized. The chain links TRBV7-9 to TRBJ1-1; no firm D call. The ends were cut back, 2 bases at V and 0 bases at J, with 4 bases in the middle. CDR1 and CDR2 (germline): SEHNR, FQNEAQ (reference sequence). The CDR3 has 13 residues. The CDR3: CASSLWVNTEAFF. CDR3 nucleotide sequence: TGTGCCAGCAGCTTATGGGTGAACACTGAAGCTTTCTTT.

This clonotype is categorized as medium-sized. The chain employs TRBV19 and TRBJ2-5; TRBD2 is a possible D gene (6 bases). V gave up 3 bases and J gave up 3 bases, with 8 bases separating them. The CDR3 contains 13 residues. CDR1 is LNHDA and CDR2 is SQIVND in the germline V gene (reference sequence). This chain's CDR3 is CASSMRLEETQYF. In nucleotides, the CDR3 is TGTGCCAGTAGTATGAGACTAGAAGAGACCCAGTACTTC. The whole variable domain, remainder taken from reference TRBV19 and TRBJ2-5, is DGGITQSPKYLFRKEGQNVTLSCEQNLNHDAMYWYRQDPGQGLRLIYYSQIVNDFQKGDIAEGYSVSREKKESFPLTVTSAQKNPTAFYLCASSMRLEETQYFGPGTRLLVL.

This clonotype is medium-sized in the sample. The V call is TRBV9, the J call TRBJ2-3, with 9 bases fitting TRBD1. CDR3 length: 15 residues. Germline V gene lookup returns CDR1 SGDLS and CDR2 YYNGEE. V shed 0 bases, J shed 4 bases, and the junction held 3 bases outside the gene matches. The CDR3 nucleotides read TGTGCCAGCAGCGTAGGTGGGACAGGGTCAGATACGCAGTATTTT. Translating it yields CASSVGGTGSDTQYF.

By share of the sample, this clonotype is medium-sized (0.01 to 0.1%). The chain has TRBV2 and TRBJ1-2, with D perhaps matching TRBD1 (6 bases). V shed 3 bases and J shed 4 bases, with 9 bases lying between them. This CDR3 has 13 amino acids. Germline lookup yields CDR1 SNHLY and CDR2 FYNNEI. The CDR3 bases are TGTGCCAGCAGTGATCGGACAGCCTATGGCTACACCTTC. Translating gives CASSDRTAYGYTF.

A remark on this clonotype: Since a much larger clone is just one base distant, this may be a read error. CDR3 DNA sequence: TGTGCCAGGAGTCGACAGGCCGGGGAGCTGTTTTTT. Encoded protein: CARSRQAGELFF. The V call is TRBV28, the J call TRBJ2-2; TRBD1 might be the D (6 bases). The CDR3 runs to 12 residues. CDR1 MDHEN and CDR2 SYDVKM come from the germline V gene. Trimming removed 9 bases from V and 6 bases from J, with 11 bases in between.

This clonotype rates as medium-sized. The chain recombines TRBV20-1 with TRBJ2-7, with 10 bases matching TRBD2. The germline gives CDR1 DFQATT, CDR2 SNEGSKA (reference sequence). V was clipped by 2 bases and J by 0 bases; unmatched bases: 7. The CDR3 has 16 amino acids. The DNA of the CDR3 is TGCAGTGCTAGAAATCTAGCGGGGGTCCCCTCCTACGAGCAGTACTTC. Translated, it gives CSARNLAGVPSYEQYF.

This rearrangement joins TRBV11-2 to TRBJ2-7; no clear D gene. This CDR3 is 21 amino acids long. Germline V gives CDR1 SGHAT, CDR2 FQNNGV. V was pared by 2 bases and J by 2 bases, with 31 bases between. CDR3 DNA: TGTGCCAGCAGCTTACCCCTTAGGGCTCCAACCCCAACCATTACTACCTACGAGCAGTACTTC. This gives the protein CASSLPLRAPTPTITTYEQYF. Looking up the rest from reference TRBV11-2 and TRBJ2-7 gives the full variable domain: EAGVAQSPRYKIIEKRQSVAFWCNPISGHATLYWYQQILGQGPKLLIQFQNNGVVDDSQLPKDRFSAERLKGVDSTLKIQPAKLEDSAVYLCASSLPLRAPTPTITTYEQYFGPGTRLTVT.

This clonotype occurred once. One junction end does not reproduce the germline sequence, and a read error may be involved. The chain links TRBV4-3 to TRBJ2-2; 9 positions agree with TRBD1. This CDR3 spans 15 amino acids. Germline loops: CDR1 LGHNA, CDR2 YSLEER. CDR3 region: CASGPWDRVTGELSF. CDR3 nucleotide sequence: TGCGCCAGCGGCCCCTGGGACAGGGTTACCGGGGAGCTGTCTTTT.